The present entry profiles one T cell receptor beta chain with its context. This sample stems from a study of control samples from healthy donors and cancer patients. Data came from immunoSEQ multiplex PCR; TCRdb stores just in-frame clones and leaves some out. In the table there are about 92,000 clones, roughly four fifths of which are singletons. J lost 5 bases, V lost 7 bases, and 7 bases had no gene match. Germline V gives CDR1 SQVTM, CDR2 ANQGSEA. The CDR3 extends over 13 amino acids. This chain uses TRBV29-1 with TRBJ2-1, with TRBD2 matching over 8 bases. Input material: blood. This clonotype originated in a woman aged 55-70 years in good health. The CDR3 nucleotides are TGCAGCGCGCGGGGGGCCACAAACAATGAGCAGTTCTTC. Translated, it gives CSARGATNNEQFF.